The T cell receptor (beta chain) described here comes from a study of blood T cells in healthy people across ages. The V end was cut by 1 base, the J end by 3 bases, with 16 bases between. CDR3 length equals 15 residues. Germline V gene lookup returns CDR1 DFQATT and CDR2 SNEGSKA (reference sequence). Each donor supplied 8 to 10 milliliters of peripheral blood. Per sample, a minimum of 6 million PBMCs were isolated. Combining a sample-barcoded 5' primer with a J-beta primer mix, a second PCR ran for roughly 7 to 12 cycles. TCRdb re-called the 5' RACE reads through MiXCR, storing one row per CDR3 protein. Seen here are over a million distinct CDR3 sequences, less than 45% observed once, and the top ten hold less than 5%.

The sample taken for sequencing was blood. The chain carries TRBV20-1 and TRBJ2-7; no reliable D call. The TCR was taken from a woman under 30 in good health. CDR3 amino acids: CSARVATYGVYEQYF. The CDR3 bases are TGCAGTGCTAGAGTGGCAACTTATGGTGTCTACGAGCAGTACTTC.